This is a list of T cell receptor beta chains from one sample in a study of cytomegalovirus exposure and HLA in healthy donors. The protocol was immunoSEQ multiplex PCR, while the TCRdb copy is restricted to in-frame clones and leaves out a portion. Among just over 150,000 clones listed, around 74% were seen once. The sample consisted of PBMCs. The source is a young woman in good health and CMV-seronegative. Both conserved end residues are part of each CDR3. Fields, in order: V gene, J gene, D gene, CDR3 protein. A D gene is named only where the DNA matches it firmly.

V gene: TRBV6-5
J gene: TRBJ1-1
D gene: TRBD1
CDR3 protein: CASTGTALGDTEAFF

V gene: TRBV5-1
J gene: TRBJ2-1
D gene: TRBD2
CDR3 protein: CASSLWGGEYNEQFF

V gene: TRBV18
J gene: TRBJ2-7
D gene: TRBD1
CDR3 protein: CASSIRQGTYEQYF

V gene: TRBV2
J gene: TRBJ1-5
D gene: -
CDR3 protein: CASTAWAGVDQPQHF

V gene: TRBV10-3
J gene: TRBJ1-1
D gene: TRBD1
CDR3 protein: CAISESLPGQGGNTEAFF

V gene: TRBV7-6
J gene: TRBJ1-1
D gene: TRBD1
CDR3 protein: CASRRQGENTEAFF

V gene: TRBV30
J gene: TRBJ1-3
D gene: -
CDR3 protein: CAWARGRTYSGNTIYF

V gene: TRBV18
J gene: TRBJ2-7
D gene: -
CDR3 protein: CASSLSVGGGQYF

V gene: TRBV9
J gene: TRBJ1-6
D gene: -
CDR3 protein: CASSPSRGNSPLHF

V gene: TRBV29-1
J gene: TRBJ2-7
D gene: TRBD1
CDR3 protein: CSAWDSGTYEQYF

V gene: TRBV5-4
J gene: TRBJ1-2
D gene: TRBD1
CDR3 protein: CASRTGQINYGYTF

V gene: TRBV4-2
J gene: TRBJ2-5
D gene: -
CDR3 protein: CASSPGLRVVASETQYF

V gene: TRBV5-1
J gene: TRBJ2-7
D gene: -
CDR3 protein: CASRPPYEQYF

V gene: TRBV29-1
J gene: TRBJ1-1
D gene: TRBD1
CDR3 protein: CSVEQGAWAFF

V gene: TRBV12-5
J gene: TRBJ2-7
D gene: -
CDR3 protein: CASGFPNGGEQYF

V gene: TRBV19
J gene: TRBJ1-5
D gene: TRBD1
CDR3 protein: CASSIVTGLGQPQHF

V gene: TRBV5-1
J gene: TRBJ1-3
D gene: -
CDR3 protein: CASSPGSLSGNTIYF

V gene: TRBV29-1
J gene: TRBJ2-7
D gene: TRBD1
CDR3 protein: CSVATGQAISYEQYF

V gene: TRBV2
J gene: TRBJ1-4
D gene: TRBD1
CDR3 protein: CASSEAQGWNEKLFF

V gene: TRBV30
J gene: TRBJ2-3
D gene: -
CDR3 protein: CAWRLDSLGTDTQYF

V gene: TRBV2
J gene: TRBJ2-6
D gene: -
CDR3 protein: CASRTRGGANVLTF

V gene: TRBV7-9
J gene: TRBJ1-1
D gene: TRBD1
CDR3 protein: CASSRLPGQRMNTEAFF

V gene: TRBV9
J gene: TRBJ2-7
D gene: TRBD2
CDR3 protein: CASSVGLAGTYEQYF

V gene: TRBV27
J gene: TRBJ2-7
D gene: -
CDR3 protein: CASSLQGDGRSSYEQYF

V gene: TRBV30
J gene: TRBJ1-1
D gene: -
CDR3 protein: CAWSPQGNTEAFF

V gene: TRBV15
J gene: TRBJ2-1
D gene: -
CDR3 protein: CATSTPRGARNEQFF

V gene: TRBV6-5
J gene: TRBJ1-1
D gene: -
CDR3 protein: CASDPTGNMNTEAFF

V gene: TRBV15
J gene: TRBJ2-1
D gene: -
CDR3 protein: CATSGLNEQFF

V gene: TRBV7-9
J gene: TRBJ1-4
D gene: -
CDR3 protein: CASSMYRAQNEKLFF

V gene: TRBV6-5
J gene: TRBJ1-1
D gene: -
CDR3 protein: CASSYSIAGTAFF

V gene: TRBV2
J gene: TRBJ2-7
D gene: -
CDR3 protein: CASSPMFGAYEQYF

V gene: TRBV7-9
J gene: -
D gene: -
CDR3 protein: CASSLVQGSYEQYF

V gene: TRBV7-7
J gene: TRBJ2-7
D gene: -
CDR3 protein: CASSLGTDSYEQYF

V gene: TRBV7-6
J gene: TRBJ1-1
D gene: -
CDR3 protein: CASSPSVYAEAFF

V gene: TRBV7-8
J gene: TRBJ1-5
D gene: -
CDR3 protein: CASSLWGEANQPQHF

V gene: TRBV2
J gene: TRBJ1-1
D gene: TRBD1
CDR3 protein: CASTTGDTEAFF

V gene: TRBV18
J gene: TRBJ2-7
D gene: -
CDR3 protein: CASSGGRRSYEQYF

V gene: TRBV30
J gene: TRBJ2-7
D gene: -
CDR3 protein: CAWSQGIPYEQYF

V gene: TRBV5-1
J gene: TRBJ2-1
D gene: -
CDR3 protein: CASSMDSTYNEQFF

V gene: TRBV2
J gene: TRBJ1-1
D gene: TRBD1
CDR3 protein: CASSSQGLNTEAFF

V gene: TRBV5-1
J gene: TRBJ2-1
D gene: -
CDR3 protein: CASSRTDYNEQFF

V gene: TRBV5-4
J gene: TRBJ2-3
D gene: -
CDR3 protein: CASSFGHSFTDTQYF

V gene: TRBV5-6
J gene: TRBJ1-2
D gene: -
CDR3 protein: CASSVTGGNYGYTF

V gene: TRBV25-1
J gene: TRBJ2-7
D gene: -
CDR3 protein: CASSECKRGLAKYEQYF

V gene: TRBV5-4
J gene: TRBJ2-1
D gene: TRBD2
CDR3 protein: CASSLTSGGVWEQFF

V gene: TRBV5-1
J gene: TRBJ2-3
D gene: -
CDR3 protein: CASSLGDSTDTQYF

V gene: TRBV7-8
J gene: TRBJ2-5
D gene: -
CDR3 protein: CASSPRRGGETQYF